These 5 T cell receptor beta chains were sequenced from one sample in a study of tissue T cells after allogeneic stem cell transplantation. Here immunoSEQ multiplex PCR was the method, and the copy in TCRdb shows in-frame clones only, minus some. Of 2,500 to 3,500 clones listed, under 60% are singletons. Time point noted: mouse harvest day 7 after allogeneic transplant. Tail vein injection delivered 10^7 T-cell-depleted bone marrow cells and 10^6 splenic CD5+ T cells. The sequencing sample was made of gut tissue. These receptors all come from a female BALB/c mouse given C57BL/6 T cells with graft-versus-host disease after an allogeneic hematopoietic cell transplant.

Comments on this clone: Mouse names are used for the genes. Incomplete CDR3 DNA: TGTGCTAGCAGTTTTCGACAAGGACGTACAGAAGTCTTC. The encoded protein is CASSFRQGRTEVF. From start to end, the CDR3 is CASSFRQGRTEVFF. The J gene is TRBJ1-1, the V gene TRBV29; D is unresolved. Sequencing ends 1 residue short of the CDR3 end; the germline J gene provides the rest. CDR1 MSHET and CDR2 SYDVDS come from the germline V gene. Trimming left V 3 bases short and J 5 bases short, with 13 bases between. The CDR3 covers 14 residues.

Comment on this clone: Gene names are the mouse ones. The read is 1 residue too short to cover the CDR3 end, so that end is filled in from the germline J gene. The chain recombines TRBV15 with TRBJ2-4; 13 nucleotides match TRBD2. Losses at the gene ends were 6 bases for V and 3 bases for J; bases not matched to a gene: 0. This CDR3 has 14 residues. Germline-derived CDR1 and CDR2 are SGHND and FRSKSL. CDR3 amino acids: CASRDWGGQNTLYF. The CDR3 DNA, read in part, is TGTGCCAGCAGGGACTGGGGGGGCCAAAACACCTTGTAC. The complete variable domain, with remaining parts taken from reference TRBV15 and TRBJ2-4, reads DAGVTQTPRHEVAEKGQTIILKCEPVSGHNDLFWYRQTKIQGLELLSYFRSKSLMEDGGAFKDRFKAEMLNSSFSTLKIQPTEPKDSAVYLCASRDWGGQNTLYFGAGTRLSVL.

To note about this clone: Mouse gene names and germline throughout. The read comes to an end 1 residue before the CDR3 does, leaving the germline J gene to fill in the end. The V call is TRBV16, the J call TRBJ2-1; D unclear. Germline CDR1 reads SGHSA; CDR2 reads FRNQAP. V was clipped by 0 bases and J by 4 bases, with 10 bases between them. There are 15 residues in the CDR3. The CDR3 spells CASSLDPGNYAEQFF. CDR3 bases read: TGTGCAAGCAGCTTAGACCCAGGAAATTATGCTGAGCAGTTC.

A few counts support this clone. Gene names and germline refer to mouse. The observed sequence ends 1 residue before the CDR3 terminus, with the missing tail filled in from the germline J gene. This rearrangement joins TRBV29 to TRBJ1-4, with TRBD1 identical over 8 bases. V was clipped by 3 bases and J by 7 bases; unmatched bases: 4. The CDR3 runs to 14 residues. The germline V gene encodes CDR1 MSHET and CDR2 SYDVDS. The sequenced part of the CDR3 DNA is TGTGCTAGCAGTTTTCAGGGGGCGCGCGAAAGATTATTT. This gives the protein CASSFQGARERLF. The full CDR3 sequence reads CASSFQGARERLFF.

Sample share makes this clone large (0.1 to 1%). Gene names are the mouse ones. The CDR3 goes on 1 residue after the read ends, and that part is filled in from the germline J gene. This chain connects TRBV26 to TRBJ1-2; possibly TRBD1 for D (5 bases). There are 12 residues in the CDR3. V was pared by 4 bases and J by 4 bases, with 7 bases between. Germline CDR1 is KGHPV and CDR2 is FQNQEV (reference sequence). Here the CDR3 reads CASSPGLSDYTF. The sequenced part of the CDR3 DNA is TGTGCCAGCAGTCCGGGGCTCTCCGACTACACC.